The 17 T cell receptor beta chains presented below share a single source sample, sequenced in a study of blood T cell repertoires in COVID-19. TCRdb keeps only in-frame clones here, not all; method: immunoSEQ multiplex PCR. The sample lists approximately 210,000 clones, over 75% occurring once. The specimen sequenced was PBMCs or T cells enriched from blood (not recorded which). The receptor set was obtained from a man younger than 40 in a cohort exposed to, infected with or recovered from COVID-19 (not recorded which).

The chain carries TRBV4-2 and TRBJ1-6; TRBD1 matches 10 bases. Trimming took 8 bases from V and 13 from J; bases not matched to a gene: 8. The CDR3 is 13 residues long. From germline, CDR1 is LGHNA and CDR2 YNFKEQ. CDR3 DNA sequence: TGTGCCAGCTCCGGGACAGGGGACCCGCCCCTCCACTTT. Its protein product is CASSGTGDPPLHF.

This clone was seen only a few times. The chain uses TRBV28 and TRBJ1-2; D ambiguous. V lost 6 bases and J 3 bases, leaving 5 bases between the germline ends. This CDR3 has 11 amino acids. Germline CDR1 is MDHEN and CDR2 is SYDVKM. The CDR3 region is CASSRDYGYTF. The CDR3 nucleotides are TGTGCCAGCAGCCGGGACTATGGCTACACCTTC.

The CDR3 reads CASSRQGGTYEQYF. DNA of the CDR3: TGTGCCAGTTCTAGACAGGGGGGTACCTACGAGCAGTACTTC. The chain couples TRBV19 to TRBJ2-7; 9 positions agree with TRBD1. Germline V gives CDR1 LNHDA, CDR2 SQIVND (reference sequence). This CDR3 spans 14 amino acids. Trimming removed 8 bases from V and 2 bases from J; junction bases left unmatched: 7.

The genes are TRBV10-3 and TRBJ2-3; 11 bases agree with TRBD2. Losses at the gene ends were 10 bases for V and 5 bases for J; bases not matched to a gene: 2. This CDR3 is built from 12 residues. Germline V gene lookup returns CDR1 ENHRY and CDR2 SYGVKD. CDR3 coding DNA: TGTGCCACTGGACTAGCGGGAGATACGCAGTATTTT. It is translated as CATGLAGDTQYF.

CDR3 DNA sequence: TGTGCCAGCAGCCCCGGGACACCCAATCAGCCCCAGCATTTT. Its protein is CASSPGTPNQPQHF. The J gene is TRBJ1-5, the V gene TRBV6-5, with a weak D call TRBD1 (6 bases). The CDR3 totals 14 residues. The germline V gene has CDR1 MNHEY and CDR2 SVGAGI. Trimming took 6 bases from V and 3 from J, leaving 12 bases between them.

The chain is built from TRBV7-8 and TRBJ1-5; D gene uncertain. The CDR3 totals 14 residues. Per the germline V gene, CDR1 is SGHVS and CDR2 is FQNEAQ. V dropped 4 bases and J dropped 3 bases, with 10 bases sitting between them. The CDR3 reads CASSYDWYNQPQHF. CDR3 nucleotides: TGTGCCAGCAGCTACGACTGGTACAATCAGCCCCAGCATTTT.

The chain couples TRBV9 to TRBJ1-1; 8 nucleotides agree with TRBD1. Per the germline V gene, CDR1 is SGDLS and CDR2 is YYNGEE. With V trimmed by 5 bases and J by 1 base, 10 bases remained unmatched. The CDR3 length is 16 residues. The CDR3, as DNA: TGTGCCAGCAGTTCGCGGGTGGGGACAGGGAACACTGAAGCTTTCTTT. Its protein is CASSSRVGTGNTEAFF.

The rearrangement joins TRBV4-1 to TRBJ2-1, with D maybe TRBD2 (5 bases). V lost 0 bases and J 14 bases, leaving 23 bases between the germline ends. This CDR3 is built from 16 residues. Per germline, CDR1 MGHRA and CDR2 YSYEKL. The CDR3 loop reads CASSQDSVTISFVEFF. CDR3 coding DNA: TGCGCCAGCAGCCAAGATTCGGTGACTATTTCCTTTGTCGAGTTCTTC.

In DNA form, the CDR3 reads TGTGCCAGCAGCCCCCGACTAGCGGGAGGCCCAGAGACCCAGTACTTC. This codes for CASSPRLAGGPETQYF. The chain links TRBV7-2 to TRBJ2-5, with 13 positions matching TRBD2. V lost 5 bases and J lost 4; bases outside the gene matches: 7. The CDR3 extends over 16 amino acids. Germline CDR1 and CDR2: SGHTA and FQGNSA.

The chain recombines TRBV3-1 (or the pseudogene TRBV3-2) with TRBJ2-7, with D possibly being TRBD1 (5 bases). Germline CDR1 LGHDT, CDR2 YNNKEL (reference sequence). The CDR3 spans 12 residues. With 1 base removed from V and 12 bases from J, the gap between germline ends came to 13 bases. CDR3: CASSQGQGTRYF. The DNA for the CDR3 is TGTGCCAGCAGCCAAGGTCAGGGAACGCGGTACTTC.

This chain connects TRBV9 to TRBJ2-3; 10 nucleotides match TRBD2. V trimming: 0 bases; J trimming: 3 bases; junction bases outside the gene matches: 4. This CDR3 has 16 amino acids. The germline CDR1 and CDR2 sequences are SGDLS and YYNGEE. The CDR3 loop reads CASSVGTSGVTDTQYF. The CDR3, as DNA: TGTGCCAGCAGCGTAGGTACTAGCGGGGTGACAGATACGCAGTATTTT.

V is TRBV13 and J is TRBJ2-7; 10 positions agree with TRBD2. CDR3 size: 16 residues. V lost 5 bases and J lost 1; bases outside the gene matches: 8. Per germline, CDR1 PRHDT and CDR2 FYEKMQ (reference sequence). In DNA form, the CDR3 reads TGTGCCAGCAGCCCGCGGACTAGCGGAAAATCCTACGAGCAGTACTTC. As protein: CASSPRTSGKSYEQYF.

This chain links TRBV4-1 with TRBJ2-2; D perhaps matches TRBD2 (5 bases). This CDR3 has 16 amino acids. Between the trimmed V and J ends, which lost 8 bases and 5 bases, there was a span of 21 bases. Germline CDR1 MGHRA, CDR2 YSYEKL. CDR3 bases: TGCGCCAGCTTCACATCCCCACACCCGGGGACCGGGGAGCTGTTTTTT. This encodes CASFTSPHPGTGELFF.

V gene TRBV15 combines with J gene TRBJ2-1, with 10 nucleotides matching TRBD2. CDR3 length: 16 residues. CDR1 LNHNV and CDR2 YYDKDF come from the germline V gene (reference sequence). The trim removed 4 bases at V and 4 bases at J, leaving 7 bases unmatched. The DNA for the CDR3 is TGTGCCACCAGCACTTTAGCGGGAGGCAATTACAATGAGCAGTTCTTC. It is translated as CATSTLAGGNYNEQFF.

This chain's CDR3 is CASSLRVTTDEAFF. In DNA form, the CDR3 reads TGTGCCAGCAGCTTAAGAGTAACGACAGATGAAGCTTTCTTT. V gene TRBV7-3 combines with J gene TRBJ1-1; a weak D match, TRBD1 (5 bases). V lost 1 base, J lost 7 bases, and 13 bases lay in between. This CDR3 has 14 residues. Germline assignment: CDR1 SGHTA and CDR2 FQGTGA.

The rearrangement links TRBV28 to TRBJ1-4; no clear D. CDR1 and CDR2 from the germline V gene are MDHEN and SYDVKM. CDR3 length: 15 residues. The ends were cut back, 7 bases at V and 10 bases at J, with 22 bases in the middle. This CDR3 reads CASTQPTEGRGKLFF. In DNA form, the CDR3 reads TGTGCCAGCACTCAACCGACGGAAGGGCGGGGAAAACTGTTTTTT.

The CDR3 bases are TGTGCCAGCTCACCGGCCATCGGACAGGAGGTGGATGAGCAGTTCTTC. It yields the protein CASSPAIGQEVDEQFF. The V call is TRBV18, the J call TRBJ2-1, with 7 bases identical to TRBD1. Germline loops: CDR1 KGHSH, CDR2 LQKENI. The CDR3 covers 16 residues. The V gene end was trimmed by 3 bases and the J gene end by 8 bases; junction bases not matched to a gene: 13.